This T cell receptor (beta chain) emerged from a study of beta chain features in type 1 diabetes. Turning to this clone: Its antigen is not known.

The CDR3 runs 14 residues. CDR1 is MDHEN, CDR2 SYDVKM, per germline. Between the trimmed V and J ends, which lost 6 bases and 2 bases, there was a span of 10 bases. Broader study findings: Lower insertion and higher deletion counts appeared at VDJ junctions in type 1 diabetes patients.

Sequencing targeted expressed TCRB transcripts, as all isolated RNA had been reverse transcribed. TCRdb keeps only in-frame clones here, not all; method: immunoSEQ multiplex PCR. Of 15,000 to 20,000 clones in the sample, 50% were seen once. This TCR derives from a man aged 18-30 years in good health. Sequencing used stem cell memory CD4+ T cells from blood. The rearrangement uses TRBV28 and TRBJ1-4; no reliable D call. The CDR3 reads CASRLGQTNEKLFF. CDR3 sequence (DNA): TGTGCCAGCAGACTTGGGCAGACTAATGAAAAACTGTTTTTT.